This TCR beta chain is drawn from a study of T cell responses to AZD1222 COVID-19 vaccine. Libraries were prepared by immunoSEQ multiplex PCR; TCRdb keeps only in-frame clonotypes and omits some of them. The table lists 150,000 or so clones, roughly nine tenths of them singletons, with over 1.1% in the top ten. Looked up from germline, CDR1 is MNHEY and CDR2 is SMNVEV (reference sequence). V shed 2 bases and J shed 1 base, with 12 bases lying between them. CDR3 length: 15 residues. The rearrangement joins TRBV27 to TRBJ2-7; unclear D gene. The receptor was derived from an adult in good health. Sequencing was performed on peripheral blood, taken on day 0 of AZD1222 vaccination. The CDR3 here is CASSLRPGRSYEQYF. The DNA for the CDR3 is TGTGCCAGCAGTTTAAGGCCCGGTCGTTCCTACGAGCAGTACTTC.